This T cell receptor beta chain was captured in a study of blood T cell repertoires in COVID-19 (dated by TCRdb to the early 2020s). About the investigation overall: The collaborator samples originated in the United States, Italy and Spain and spanned the acute and convalescent phases of COVID-19. The repertoires were released in a freely available public database meant as a resource for research on the immune response to SARS-CoV-2. The samples were drawn from two sources: the first 160 participants of the ongoing ImmuneRACE study, and 950 to 1,500 subjects contributed by 6 global collaborators. A de-identified subject ID, COVID-19 status, age in years and sex were almost always included in the sample metadata. HLA class I and class II types, where available, came from metadata supplied by the sample provider rather than from assay-based typing. The material from the prospective study consisted of cDNA or gDNA derived from T cells, B-cell-depleted T cells, or PBMCs. Subjects who had been exposed to COVID-19, were actively infected with it, or had recovered from it provided the deeply sampled blood TCRbeta repertoires that made up the dataset. Overall results and qualifications from the work: The amount of clinical and demographic metadata varied by source and participant and was provided uncurated.

TCRbeta CDR3 regions were amplified from genomic DNA by means of the immunoSEQ Assay, a bias-controlled multiplex PCR. The published analysis was carried out like this. Nucleated cell counts per sample were estimated from amplification of reference gene primers within the assay. To quantify the absolute abundance of each unique TCRbeta CDR3 rearrangement, sequence reads were collapsed and filtered. For each sample, productive Simpson clonality was calculated by taking the square root of Simpson's diversity index across productive rearrangements. Here the immuneACCESS table is served through TCRdb, limited to in-frame sequences with V and J called. Missing clones are a known gap in these copies; in checked studies unresolved V genes cover under half, and the rest lacks a known reason. D and trimming were read from the DNA, whereas the V and J calls and clone size are those reported in that table. Within this sample are about 120,000 clones, with roughly 81% of them counted one time only. The ten largest clonotypes hold more than 9% of the sample.

The junction shows trimming of 5 bases on V and 8 bases on J, and the gene matches do not reach 8 bases of it. Reading from cysteine to phenylalanine, the CDR3 counts 12 amino acids. Only the CDR3 DNA stays, 36 bases, in frame from base 1. Taken from the germline V gene, the CDR1 and CDR2 loops are SQVTM and ANQGSEA. Whole blood was collected in K2EDTA tubes by collaborating institutions according to the institutions' own protocols. Collaborator samples were shipped for TCRbeta analysis as frozen whole blood, isolated PBMCs, or DNA extracted from either sample type. This clone was seen only a few times. Its antigen target is currently unknown. Nothing much larger sits one base from this clone, and base qualities are not available.

Here the chain combines TRBV29-1 and TRBJ1-1, with 7 middle bases fitting TRBD1. This TCR derives from a human donor in a cohort sampled during active COVID-19. Source material: peripheral blood. The DNA reads TGCAGCGTTCAAGGGGGCCTCGTGGAAGCTTTCTTT. The translation is CSVQGGLVEAFF.